Following are 20 T cell receptor beta chains from one sample sequenced in a study of CXCR3-negative and CXCR3-positive naive CD8 T cells (dated by TCRdb to between 2017 and 2020). The run used a NextSeq 550. The Human TCR Profiling Kit (MiLaboratory) was used to make UMI-labeled 5' RACE TRB cDNA libraries. Each CDR3 protein sequence appears as one entry after TCRdb reprocessed the reads, and no DNA is included. The table kept for this sample lists 50,000 to 65,000 distinct CDR3 sequences. Jointly, the top ten make up approximately 4.5% of the sample. The sequenced sample consisted of naive CXCR3- CD8+ T cells from blood. This sample's cell subset or site label indicates: CD45RO-CCR7+CD27+CD95- naive CD8+ T cells lacking CXCR3 (TNR3-). The origin of the receptors is a human donor in good health. Some clones in this sample may be carry-over from other donors' samples.

J is TRBJ2-7 and V is TRBV4-3. From germline, CDR1 is LGHNA and CDR2 YSLEER. This CDR3 comprises 14 residues. CDR3 amino acids: CASSQDLHGYEQYF.

The V and J genes are TRBV19 and TRBJ2-1; as DNA is missing, the TRBD2 call by TCRdb cannot be tested. In germline, CDR1 is LNHDA, CDR2 SQIVND (reference sequence). The CDR3 is made up of 17 amino acids. CDR3 region: CASSMAAGLSSYNEQFF.

This chain joins TRBV29-1 and TRBJ2-3; the TCRdb D gene call, TRBD2, has no DNA to confirm it. The germline gives CDR1 SQVTM, CDR2 ANQGSEA. CDR3 length: 15 residues. Here the CDR3 reads CSVEGPGLGSGTQYF.

This chain joins TRBV28 and TRBJ2-7; with no DNA, the TCRdb D assignment of TRBD1 cannot be verified. Germline lookup yields CDR1 MDHEN and CDR2 SYDVKM. The CDR3 spans 13 residues. CDR3 sequence reads: CATEPRGGYEQYF.

This chain links TRBV2 with TRBJ2-2; TCRdb returns TRBD1, unconfirmable since there is no DNA. The CDR3 spans 14 residues. The germline V gene has CDR1 SNHLY and CDR2 FYNNEI. CDR3 loop: CASARDSFTGELFF.

The chain couples TRBV6-2 or TRBV6-3 to TRBJ2-2; checking the TCRdb D call of TRBD2 is not possible without DNA. This CDR3 has 16 residues. Per germline, CDR1 MNHEY and CDR2 SVGEGT. CDR3 sequence: CASSYSTGPSTGELFF.

The J gene is TRBJ2-3, the V gene TRBV27; TCRdb's assignment of TRBD1 cannot be checked, as there is no DNA. There are 11 residues in the CDR3. Germline V gene data show CDR1 as MNHEY and CDR2 as SMNVEV (reference sequence). The CDR3 protein is CATSTGTAQYF.

The chain employs TRBV29-1 and TRBJ2-1; TCRdb names TRBD1, which stays unverified in the absence of DNA. This CDR3 has 14 residues. CDR1 is SQVTM, CDR2 ANQGSEA, per germline. The CDR3 is CSVDARSSYNEQFF.

This chain joins TRBV7-3 and TRBJ2-1; checking the TCRdb D call of TRBD2 is not possible without DNA. Germline CDR1 reads SGHTA; CDR2 reads FQGTGA. CDR3 length: 15 amino acids. CDR3 loop: CASSRLAGGYNEQFF.

V usage is TRBV21-1 and J usage is TRBJ1-1. TRBV21-1 is designated a pseudogene. The CDR3 sequence is 13 residues long. The CDR3 here is CASSIDRATEAFF.

V and J are TRBV28 and TRBJ2-6; TCRdb's D gene call, TRBD1, goes unchecked for lack of DNA. The CDR3 has 16 amino acids. CDR1 and CDR2 (germline): MDHEN, SYDVKM. This CDR3 is CASSPGQPSGANVLTF.

The V call is TRBV20-1, the J call TRBJ2-1; TCRdb calls TRBD2, which cannot be checked without DNA. The CDR3 is 15 residues long. Germline V CDR1 and CDR2: DFQATT, SNEGSKA (reference sequence). CDR3 sequence reads: CSARDLAGGPNEQFF.

The chain joins TRBV7-2 to TRBJ2-1; TCRdb calls TRBD2, which cannot be checked without DNA. The CDR3 loop spans 18 amino acids. CDR1 and CDR2 from the germline V gene are SGHTA and FQGNSA. The CDR3 protein is CASSLVPSGGNSYNEQFF.

V and J are TRBV20-1 and TRBJ2-2; TCRdb selects TRBD2, and the lack of DNA leaves this call unchecked. The CDR3 sequence is 12 residues long. Looked up from germline, CDR1 is DFQATT and CDR2 is SNEGSKA (reference sequence). The CDR3: CSAKRGAGELFF.

The chain carries TRBV29-1 and TRBJ2-2; TCRdb names TRBD2, which stays unverified in the absence of DNA. The germline V gene has CDR1 SQVTM and CDR2 ANQGSEA. The CDR3 is made up of 15 amino acids. The CDR3 region is CSVDEGGPIAGELFF.

CDR3: CSVVDSYTEAFF. V usage is TRBV29-1 and J usage is TRBJ1-1; lacking DNA, the TRBD1 call made by TCRdb goes unchecked. CDR1 SQVTM and CDR2 ANQGSEA come from the germline V gene. The CDR3 length is 12 residues.

The chain couples TRBV7-9 to TRBJ2-5. The CDR3 spans 14 residues. Germline V gene lookup returns CDR1 SEHNR and CDR2 FQNEAQ (reference sequence). CDR3 sequence: CASSPIWTQETQYF.

V and J are TRBV5-1 and TRBJ2-7; without DNA, the TCRdb call of TRBD1 cannot be checked. From germline, CDR1 is SGHRS and CDR2 YFSETQ. CDR3 size: 16 residues. The CDR3 protein is CASSLEGAHPSYEQYF.

V is TRBV19 and J is TRBJ2-7; the TCRdb call, TRBD1, lacks DNA for checking. The length of the CDR3 is 13 residues. Germline V gene data show CDR1 as LNHDA and CDR2 as SQIVND (reference sequence). CDR3: CASSKGERDEQYF.

The chain uses TRBV5-1 and TRBJ1-2. The CDR3 totals 15 residues. Germline CDR1 is SGHRS and CDR2 is YFSETQ. The CDR3 is CASSIYSGPWDGYTF.